This T cell receptor (beta chain) derives from a study of T-cell reconstitution after alpha-beta-depleted transplantation in children. The V segment lost 8 bases and the J segment 6 bases; nucleotides outside the gene matches: 10. The CDR3 is 13 residues long. Germline lookup yields CDR1 MNHEY and CDR2 SVGAGI. Unique molecular identifiers were used in preparing the TCRbeta library. TCRdb redid the calling of the PCR reads with MiXCR, one entry per CDR3 protein. The sample has 600,000 to 700,000 distinct CDR3 sequences; less than 15% are singletons. A remark on this clonotype: Its antigen is as yet unknown.

Study-level findings and limits: It was newly produced T cells that mostly accounted for T-cell counts and diversity one year after transplant. Elevated TCRbeta diversity at day 60 was traced, in some patients, to surviving recipient T cells and thymic progenitors.

This clonotype was sampled from a girl between 2 and 10 years old with congenital amegakaryocytic thrombocytopenia, due to receive a stem cell transplant. V and J are TRBV6-5 and TRBJ2-7, with 7 positions matching TRBD1. The material sequenced was PBMCs, taken before TCRalphabeta/CD19-depleted stem cell transplant. CDR3 protein: CASVRQGVGEQYF. In nucleotides, the CDR3 is TGTGCCAGCGTTAGGCAGGGGGTCGGCGAGCAGTACTTC.